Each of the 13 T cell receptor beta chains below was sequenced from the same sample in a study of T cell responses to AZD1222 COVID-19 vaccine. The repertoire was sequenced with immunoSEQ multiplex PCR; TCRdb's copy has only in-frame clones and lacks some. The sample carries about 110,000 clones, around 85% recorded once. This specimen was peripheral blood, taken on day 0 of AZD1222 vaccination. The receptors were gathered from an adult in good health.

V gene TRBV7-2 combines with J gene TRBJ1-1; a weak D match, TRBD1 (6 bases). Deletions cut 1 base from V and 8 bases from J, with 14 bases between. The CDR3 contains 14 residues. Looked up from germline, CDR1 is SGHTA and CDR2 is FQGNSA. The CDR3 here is CASSLGMRGVEAFF. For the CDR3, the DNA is TGTGCCAGCAGCTTAGGCATGAGGGGGGTAGAAGCTTTCTTT.

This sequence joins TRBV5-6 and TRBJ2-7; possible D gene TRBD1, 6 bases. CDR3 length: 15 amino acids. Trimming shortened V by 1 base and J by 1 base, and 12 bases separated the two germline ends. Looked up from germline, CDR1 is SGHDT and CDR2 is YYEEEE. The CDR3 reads CASSLTGSTSYEQYF. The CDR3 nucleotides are TGTGCCAGCAGCTTGACAGGGTCGACATCCTACGAGCAGTACTTC.

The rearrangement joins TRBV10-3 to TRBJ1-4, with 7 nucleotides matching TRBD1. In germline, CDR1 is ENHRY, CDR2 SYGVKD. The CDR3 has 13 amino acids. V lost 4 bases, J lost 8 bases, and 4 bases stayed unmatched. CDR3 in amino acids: CAISGDRQEKLFF. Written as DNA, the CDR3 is TGTGCCATCAGTGGGGACAGACAAGAAAAACTGTTTTTT.

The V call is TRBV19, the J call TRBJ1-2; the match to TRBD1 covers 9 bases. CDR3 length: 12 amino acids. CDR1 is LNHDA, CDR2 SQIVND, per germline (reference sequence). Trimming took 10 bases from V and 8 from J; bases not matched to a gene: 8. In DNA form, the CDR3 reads TGTGCCACTTTTACAGGGGGCGTCGGCTACACCTTC. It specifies CATFTGGVGYTF.

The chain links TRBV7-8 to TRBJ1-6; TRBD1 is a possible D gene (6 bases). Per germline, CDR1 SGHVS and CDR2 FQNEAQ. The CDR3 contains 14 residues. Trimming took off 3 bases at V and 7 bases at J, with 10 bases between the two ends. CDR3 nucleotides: TGTGCCAGCAGCTTTCAGGGGCGGAATTCACCCCTCCACTTT. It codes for CASSFQGRNSPLHF.

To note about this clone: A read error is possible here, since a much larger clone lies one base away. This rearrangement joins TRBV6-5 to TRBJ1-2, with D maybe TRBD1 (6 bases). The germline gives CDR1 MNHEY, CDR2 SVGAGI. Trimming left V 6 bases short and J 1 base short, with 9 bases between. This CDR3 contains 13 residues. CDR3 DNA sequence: TGTGCCAGCAGCCCGGACAGTAACTATGGCTACACCTTC. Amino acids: CASSPDSNYGYTF.

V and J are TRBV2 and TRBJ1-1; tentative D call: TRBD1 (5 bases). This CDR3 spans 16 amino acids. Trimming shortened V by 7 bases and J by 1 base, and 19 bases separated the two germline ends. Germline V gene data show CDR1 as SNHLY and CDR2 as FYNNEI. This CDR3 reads CASTEGRSWGNTEAFF. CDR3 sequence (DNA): TGTGCCAGCACTGAGGGGCGCAGCTGGGGGAACACTGAAGCTTTCTTT.

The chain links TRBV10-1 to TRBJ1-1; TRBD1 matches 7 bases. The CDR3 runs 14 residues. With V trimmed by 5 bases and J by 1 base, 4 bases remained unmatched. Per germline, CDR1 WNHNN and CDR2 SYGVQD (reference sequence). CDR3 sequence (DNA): TGCGCCAGCAGTTTGGGACAGCGGAACACTGAAGCTTTCTTT. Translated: CASSLGQRNTEAFF.

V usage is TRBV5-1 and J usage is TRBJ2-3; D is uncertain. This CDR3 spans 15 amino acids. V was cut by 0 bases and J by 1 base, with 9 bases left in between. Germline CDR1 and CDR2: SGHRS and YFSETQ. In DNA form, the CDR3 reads TGCGCCAGCAGCTTGGGATCGCCTGGCACAGATACGCAGTATTTT. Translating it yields CASSLGSPGTDTQYF.

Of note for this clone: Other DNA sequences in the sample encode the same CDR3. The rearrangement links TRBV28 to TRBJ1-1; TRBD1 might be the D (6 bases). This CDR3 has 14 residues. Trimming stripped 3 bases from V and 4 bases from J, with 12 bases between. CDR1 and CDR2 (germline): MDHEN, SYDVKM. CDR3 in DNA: TGTGCCAGCAGTTTGTCAGGGGCGCGCACTGAAGCTTTCTTT. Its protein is CASSLSGARTEAFF.

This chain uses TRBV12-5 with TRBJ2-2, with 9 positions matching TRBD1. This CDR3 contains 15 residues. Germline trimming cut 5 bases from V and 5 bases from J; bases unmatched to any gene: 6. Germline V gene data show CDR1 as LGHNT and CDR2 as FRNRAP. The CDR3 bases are TGTGCTAGTGGTGGACAGGGGCCAGGGACCGGGGAGCTGTTTTTT. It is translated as CASGGQGPGTGELFF.

The CDR3 DNA is TGTGCCAGAAGAGGTCATGACGCTTCAAGCTCCTACGAGCAGTACTTC. As protein: CARRGHDASSSYEQYF. The rearrangement links TRBV7-5 to TRBJ2-7. TRBV7-5 is a listed pseudogene. The CDR3 sequence is 16 residues long.

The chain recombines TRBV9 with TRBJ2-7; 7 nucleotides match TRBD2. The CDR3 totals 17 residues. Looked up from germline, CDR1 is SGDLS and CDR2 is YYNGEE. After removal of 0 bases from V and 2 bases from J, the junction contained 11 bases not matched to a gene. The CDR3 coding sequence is TGTGCCAGCAGCGTAGGGTTCGGGTCTAGCGGAACCTACGAGCAGTACTTC. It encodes CASSVGFGSSGTYEQYF.